Following are 22 T cell receptor beta chains from one sample sequenced in a study of shared clonotypes between healthy human individuals (dated by TCRdb to about 2020). Libraries were made using the immunoSEQ multiplex PCR assay. Not all clones reach the TCRdb copy of this immuneACCESS table, which keeps in-frame sequences only. Checked studies attribute under half of the gap to unresolved V genes and leave the rest unexplained. Within this sample are some 480,000 clones, with less than 80% of them counted one time only. Approximately 12% of the sample goes to the ten largest clones. Material: PBMCs. These receptors were obtained from a middle-aged woman in good health. Some clones in this sample may be carry-over from other donors' samples.

The gene calls are TRBV29-1 and TRBJ2-5, with 7 bases aligning to TRBD2. V gave up 3 bases and J gave up 1 base; unmatched junction bases: 8. Germline V lookup: CDR1 SQVTM, CDR2 ANQGSEA. CDR3 length equals 15 residues. The CDR3 region has the DNA TGCAGCGTTGACGGGGCGCGGGAGCGCCAAGAGACCCAGTACTTC. This encodes CSVDGARERQETQYF.

To note about this clone: This could be a read error, since a much larger clone is one nucleotide away. The sample carries other DNA sequences with the same CDR3. The chain links TRBV6-6 to TRBJ1-2; weak D call: TRBD1 (5 bases). This CDR3 is built from 13 residues. V was pared by 0 bases and J by 7 bases, with 9 bases between. Germline assignment: CDR1 MNHNY and CDR2 SVGAGI (reference sequence). Here the CDR3 DNA reads TGTGCCAGCAGTTACTCGGACCAGGGTGGCTACACCTTC. Amino acid sequence: CASSYSDQGGYTF.

The chain joins TRBV27 to TRBJ2-1; 12 positions match TRBD2. Germline CDR1 and CDR2: MNHEY and SMNVEV (reference sequence). This CDR3 region has 16 residues. Trimming took 5 bases from V and 7 from J; bases not matched to a gene: 9. The CDR3 DNA is TGTGCCAGCAGTCCAATCCTAGCGGGAGGGAATAATGAGCAGTTCTTC. This gives the protein CASSPILAGGNNEQFF.

V usage is TRBV6-5 and J usage is TRBJ2-7; 7 nucleotides agree with TRBD2. The CDR3 has 16 amino acids. Germline V CDR1 and CDR2: MNHEY, SVGAGI. V gave up 0 bases and J gave up 1 base; unmatched junction bases: 6. The CDR3 sequence: CASSYSGTLASYEQYF. The CDR3 DNA sequence: TGTGCCAGCAGTTACTCAGGTACACTAGCGTCCTACGAGCAGTACTTC.

The chain links TRBV29-1 to TRBJ2-5, with D perhaps matching TRBD2 (6 bases). This CDR3 comprises 14 residues. V shed 4 bases and J shed 5 bases, with 17 bases lying between them. The V gene's germline CDR1 is SQVTM and CDR2 ANQGSEA. The CDR3 here is CSVVVAAPLETQYF. CDR3 nucleotides: TGCAGCGTTGTGGTAGCGGCCCCTCTGGAGACCCAGTACTTC.

The chain carries TRBV30 and TRBJ2-1; 10 nucleotides align to TRBD2. V shed 3 bases, J shed 4 bases, and the junction held 3 bases outside the gene matches. CDR1 and CDR2 (germline): GTSNPN, SVGIG (reference sequence). This CDR3 is 14 amino acids long. The CDR3, as DNA: TGTGCCTGGAGACTTAGCGGGGGGTACAATGAGCAGTTCTTC. It is translated as CAWRLSGGYNEQFF. Complete variable domain (other parts from reference TRBV30 and TRBJ2-1): SQTIHQWPATLVQPVGSPLSLECTVEGTSNPNLYWYRQAAGRGLQLLFYSVGIGQISSEVPQNLSASRPQDRQFILSSKKLLLSDSGFYLCAWRLSGGYNEQFFGPGTRLTVL.

The chain combines TRBV28 with TRBJ2-7, with D possibly being TRBD1 (6 bases). The CDR3 extends over 14 amino acids. Trimming pared 3 bases from V and 1 base from J, leaving 10 bases between. Germline loops: CDR1 MDHEN, CDR2 SYDVKM. Written as DNA, the CDR3 is TGTGCCAGCAGTTTTCCAGGGGCATCCTACGAGCAGTACTTC. As protein: CASSFPGASYEQYF.

This clone was detected many times. The sample has other DNA sequences that encode this CDR3 too. The V gene is TRBV18, the J gene TRBJ2-2, with 12 bases fitting TRBD2. The CDR3 has 17 residues. The V gene's germline CDR1 is KGHSH and CDR2 LQKENI. The V segment lost 2 bases and the J segment 6 bases; nucleotides outside the gene matches: 7. The CDR3 here is CASSPRRLAGAPGELFF. CDR3 nucleotides: TGTGCCAGCTCACCAAGGCGACTAGCGGGAGCTCCCGGGGAGCTGTTTTTT.

The genes are TRBV4-2 and TRBJ2-5; 9 positions match TRBD2. The length of the CDR3 is 15 residues. The trim removed 1 base at V and 3 bases at J, leaving 3 bases unmatched. Germline assignment: CDR1 LGHNA and CDR2 YNFKEQ. The CDR3 nucleotides are TGTGCCAGCAGCCAAGGGTCTAGCGGGGAAGAGACCCAGTACTTC. This codes for CASSQGSSGEETQYF.

The J gene is TRBJ2-6, the V gene TRBV2; a weak D match, TRBD1 (5 bases). CDR1 and CDR2 (germline): SNHLY, FYNNEI. The length of the CDR3 is 15 residues. The ends were cut back, 6 bases at V and 0 bases at J, with 9 bases in the middle. CDR3 sequence reads: CASRNRSSGANVLTF. The CDR3 DNA sequence: TGTGCCAGCAGGAACAGGAGCTCTGGGGCCAACGTCCTGACTTTC.

The chain employs TRBV30 and TRBJ2-5; 8 positions agree with TRBD2. The CDR3 contains 16 residues. Germline V gene sequence: CDR1 GTSNPN, CDR2 SVGIG (reference sequence). Unmatched junction bases numbered 7, after V lost 0 bases and J lost 1 base. CDR3 region: CAWSVGLAGTQETQYF. CDR3 DNA: TGTGCCTGGAGTGTAGGTCTAGCGGGTACCCAAGAGACCCAGTACTTC.

This chain uses TRBV7-4 with TRBJ1-5, with 8 bases aligning to TRBD1. CDR1 is SGHVT, CDR2 SQSDAQ, per germline. This CDR3 is 18 amino acids long. The J segment lost 1 base and the V segment lost 5 bases, leaving 13 bases of the junction unmatched. CDR3 nucleotide sequence: TGTGCCAGCAGCACAATCGAAAGACAGGGGAGGAGCAATCAGCCCCAGCATTTT. It is translated as CASSTIERQGRSNQPQHF.

This clone was seen a few times. This chain connects TRBV10-3 to TRBJ2-7; 8 nucleotides align to TRBD1. The CDR3 runs to 17 residues. V lost 4 bases, J lost 0 bases, and 11 bases stayed unmatched. In germline, CDR1 is ENHRY, CDR2 SYGVKD. CDR3 in DNA: TGTGCCATCAGTGGAGGTGGGGACAGGAGAAGCTCCTACGAGCAGTACTTC. This sequence encodes CAISGGGDRRSSYEQYF.

This clone appeared once. The CDR3 nucleotides read TGTGCCAGCAGTGAAGCGCTTCACGGCTACAATGAGCAGTTCTTC. This codes for CASSEALHGYNEQFF. The rearrangement links TRBV2 to TRBJ2-1; D gene uncertain. Germline V gene data show CDR1 as SNHLY and CDR2 as FYNNEI. V lost 0 bases and J 3 bases, leaving 9 bases between the germline ends. This CDR3 comprises 15 residues.

The chain has TRBV4-3 and TRBJ1-1; D not resolved. V was clipped by 1 base and J by 4 bases, with 13 bases between them. Germline CDR1 and CDR2: LGHNA and YSLEER. CDR3 length equals 15 residues. The CDR3: CASSQGVGTSTEAFF. The CDR3 bases are TGCGCCAGCAGCCAAGGAGTTGGCACATCCACTGAAGCTTTCTTT.

This clone has at least ten counts. The same CDR3 also results from other DNA sequences found in this sample. J is TRBJ2-2 and V is TRBV28; D tentatively fits TRBD1 or TRBD2 (6 bases each). This CDR3 has 14 amino acids. Germline CDR1 reads MDHEN; CDR2 reads SYDVKM. V lost 7 bases to trimming and J lost 4 bases, with 13 bases between them. The CDR3: CASTLGGLTGELFF. The CDR3 nucleotides read TGTGCCAGCACCCTTGGGGGGCTCACCGGGGAGCTGTTTTTT.

The chain uses TRBV9 and TRBJ2-1; no reliable D call. From germline, CDR1 is SGDLS and CDR2 YYNGEE. The CDR3 has 16 amino acids. V was clipped by 4 bases and J by 0 bases, with 14 bases between them. Here the CDR3 DNA reads TGTGCCAGCAGCATCCGTTTGTCCCCCTCCTACAATGAGCAGTTCTTC. This gives the protein CASSIRLSPSYNEQFF. Full variable domain (remainder filled in from reference TRBV9 and TRBJ2-1): DSGVTQTPKHLITATGQRVTLRCSPRSGDLSVYWYQQSLDQGLQFLIQYYNGEERAKGNILERFSAQQFPDLHSELNLSSLELGDSALYFCASSIRLSPSYNEQFFGPGTRLTVL.

The chain links TRBV7-6 to TRBJ2-3; D gene uncertain. V dropped 1 base and J dropped 0 bases, with 11 bases sitting between them. The CDR3 is made up of 16 amino acids. CDR1 and CDR2 from the germline V gene are SGHVS and FNYEAQ. In DNA form, the CDR3 reads TGTGCCAGCAGCTTAGTGACGGCCCCTAGCACAGATACGCAGTATTTT. This sequence encodes CASSLVTAPSTDTQYF.

The rearrangement joins TRBV18 to TRBJ1-1; D is perhaps TRBD1 (6 bases). This CDR3 is built from 15 residues. CDR1 KGHSH and CDR2 LQKENI come from the germline V gene. Between the trimmed V and J ends, which lost 3 bases and 4 bases, there was a span of 15 bases. This CDR3 is CASSPQGRDPTEAFF. The CDR3, as DNA: TGTGCCAGCTCACCCCAGGGGAGGGACCCCACTGAAGCTTTCTTT. Full variable domain (remainder filled in from reference TRBV18 and TRBJ1-1): NAGVMQNPRHLVRRRGQEARLRCSPMKGHSHVYWYRQLPEEGLKFMVYLQKENIIDESGMPKERFSAEFPKEGPSILRIQQVVRGDSAAYFCASSPQGRDPTEAFFGQGTRLTVV.

The chain links TRBV18 to TRBJ2-7, with D possibly being TRBD2 (6 bases). The germline V gene encodes CDR1 KGHSH and CDR2 LQKENI. The CDR3 sequence is 13 residues long. Trimming removed 5 bases at V and 2 bases at J, with 10 bases between. The CDR3 spells CASSGTDTYEQYF. The CDR3 nucleotides are TGTGCCAGCTCAGGGACTGACACCTACGAGCAGTACTTC.

The chain has TRBV18 and TRBJ1-2; 7 bases are shared with TRBD1. Germline lookup yields CDR1 KGHSH and CDR2 LQKENI. J was trimmed by 0 bases and V by 5 bases; bases with no gene match: 6. The CDR3 has 15 amino acids. As DNA, the CDR3 is TGTGCCAGCTCAGTAGACAGGGTTGCTAACTATGGCTACACCTTC. It encodes CASSVDRVANYGYTF.

The chain couples TRBV4-1 to TRBJ2-6; no firm D call. CDR3 size: 18 residues. V was clipped by 1 base and J by 0 bases, with 13 bases between them. CDR1 and CDR2 (germline): MGHRA, YSYEKL. The CDR3 DNA is TGCGCCAGCAGCCAAGTACCAAGAACCCCCTCTGGGGCCAACGTCCTGACTTTC. It encodes CASSQVPRTPSGANVLTF.